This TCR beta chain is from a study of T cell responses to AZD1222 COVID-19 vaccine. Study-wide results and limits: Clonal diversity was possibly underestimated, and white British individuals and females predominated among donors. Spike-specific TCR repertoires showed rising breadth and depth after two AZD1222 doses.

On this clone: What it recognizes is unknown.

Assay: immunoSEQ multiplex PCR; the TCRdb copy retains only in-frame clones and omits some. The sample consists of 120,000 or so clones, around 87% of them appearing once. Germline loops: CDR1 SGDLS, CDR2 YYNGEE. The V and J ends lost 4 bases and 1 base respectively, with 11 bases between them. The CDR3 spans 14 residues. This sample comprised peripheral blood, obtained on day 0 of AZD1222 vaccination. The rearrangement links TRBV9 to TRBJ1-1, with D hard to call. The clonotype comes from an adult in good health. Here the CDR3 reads CASSPTESNTEAFF. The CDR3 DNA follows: TGTGCCAGCAGCCCAACAGAGTCGAACACTGAAGCTTTCTTT.